This TCR beta chain derives from a study of identical twins. The CDR3 loop spans 17 amino acids. The V gene's germline CDR1 is LGHDT and CDR2 YNNKEL (reference sequence). Study-level findings and limits: Cord blood beta clonotypes that were abundant carried fewer insertions, and memory repertoires showed no such trend. Twin pairs had excess sharing that was weaker in beta out-of-frame sequences.

Template switching supplied a universal primer site; unique molecular identifiers were carried on the cDNA. Using its own MiXCR run on the 5' RACE reads, TCRdb lists one record per CDR3 protein. Of 1.5 million to 2 million distinct CDR3 sequences listed, 32% are singletons. Comments on this clonotype: What it recognizes is unknown. Its ends do not fully match the called genes, so a read error is possible.

Healthy Caucasians supplied all donations. The V and J genes are TRBV3-1 and TRBJ2-7; 9 bases are a match to TRBD1. The sample was cord blood. This TCR was recovered from a newborn girl in good health. CDR3 loop: CASSQSGTGRSYNERYF. CDR3 sequence (DNA): TGTGCCAGCAGCCAATCTGGGACAGGGCGATCCTACAATGAGCGGTACTTC.